The clone carrying this TCR beta chain was found many times. Its antigen remains unknown. This sample stems from a study of T cells in Graves' hyperthyroidism and ophthalmopathy. Study-level points and caveats: Most thyroid-expanded clonotypes above 0.001 were also found in blood. Ophthalmopathy prediction by the model preceded onset by a median approximately six months.

RNA transcripts gave rise to amplified TCR beta CDR3 regions. The HTBI primer set was used in a first-round RT-PCR of the TCR CDR3. TCRdb ran MiXCR on the multiplex PCR reads and lists one entry per CDR3 protein. The table has some 740,000 distinct CDR3 sequences, approximately 14% seen once. Exclusion of a patient resulted from uncontrolled infection, other autoimmune disease, pregnancy or lactation. Germline V gives CDR1 DFQATT, CDR2 SNEGSKA (reference sequence). V lost 1 base to trimming and J lost 3 bases; unmatched junction nucleotides: 7. The CDR3 loop spans 16 amino acids. The sequence was collected from a woman younger than 35 with Graves' hyperthyroidism. V and J are TRBV20-1 and TRBJ2-3; 10 nucleotides agree with TRBD2. The source material was blood. The CDR3 protein is CSARGLAGVGTDTQYF. In DNA, the CDR3 is TGCAGTGCTAGAGGCCTAGCGGGGGTGGGTACAGATACGCAGTATTTT.